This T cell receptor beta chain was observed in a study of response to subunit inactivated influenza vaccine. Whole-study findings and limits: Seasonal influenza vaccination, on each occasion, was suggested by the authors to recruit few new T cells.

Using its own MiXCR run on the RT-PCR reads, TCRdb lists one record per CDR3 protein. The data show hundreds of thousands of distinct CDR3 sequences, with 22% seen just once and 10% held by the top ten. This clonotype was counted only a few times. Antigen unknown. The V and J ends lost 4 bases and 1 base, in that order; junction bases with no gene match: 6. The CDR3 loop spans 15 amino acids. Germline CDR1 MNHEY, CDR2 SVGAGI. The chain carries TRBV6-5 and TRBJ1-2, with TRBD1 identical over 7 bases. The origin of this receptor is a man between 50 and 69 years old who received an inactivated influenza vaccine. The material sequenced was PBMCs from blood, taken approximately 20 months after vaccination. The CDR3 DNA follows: TGTGCCAGCAGTTGGGGACAGAGCAATAACTATGGCTACACCTTC. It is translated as CASSWGQSNNYGYTF.